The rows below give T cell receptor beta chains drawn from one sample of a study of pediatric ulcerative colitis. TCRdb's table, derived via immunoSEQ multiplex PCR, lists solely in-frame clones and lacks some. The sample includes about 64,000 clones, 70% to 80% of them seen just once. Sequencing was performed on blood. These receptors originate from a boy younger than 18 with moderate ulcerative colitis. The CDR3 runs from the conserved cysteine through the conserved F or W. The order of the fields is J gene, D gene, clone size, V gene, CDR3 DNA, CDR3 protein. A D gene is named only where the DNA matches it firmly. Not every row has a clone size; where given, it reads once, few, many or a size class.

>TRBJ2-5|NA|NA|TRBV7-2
TGTGCCAGCAGCTTAATAGGACTACAACAAGAGACCCAGTACTTC
CASSLIGLQQETQYF
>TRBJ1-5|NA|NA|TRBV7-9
TGTGCCAGCAGCACGGGGCCTAATCAGCCCCAGCATTTT
CASSTGPNQPQHF
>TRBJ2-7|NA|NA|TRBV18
TGTGCCAGCTCACCACCGTCCATCTCCTACGAGCAGTACTTC
CASSPPSISYEQYF
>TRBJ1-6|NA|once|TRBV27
TGTGCCAGCGGAAACCCAGAGGGGGGCCGTTTTTATAATTCACCCCTCCACTTT
CASGNPEGGRFYNSPLHF
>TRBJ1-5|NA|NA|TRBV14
TGTGCCAGCAGCCAAGATCAAGGGTATCCCCAGCATTTT
CASSQDQGYPQHF
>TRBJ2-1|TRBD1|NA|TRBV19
TGTGCCAGTAGTAATAGACGACAGGGTCCCTACAATGAGCAGTTCTTC
CASSNRRQGPYNEQFF
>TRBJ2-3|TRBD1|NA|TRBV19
TGTGCCAGTAGTACCCAACAGGGGCTCACAGATACGCAGTATTTT
CASSTQQGLTDTQYF
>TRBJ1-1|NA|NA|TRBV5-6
TGTGCCAGCAGCTTTACTAGACATGAAGCTTTCTTT
CASSFTRHEAFF
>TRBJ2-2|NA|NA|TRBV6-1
TGTGCCAGCAGGCGAGCCCGGGGAAACGGGGAGCTGTTTTTT
CASRRARGNGELFF
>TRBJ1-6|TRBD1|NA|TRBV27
TGTGCCAGCACCTTACAGGGGAGTAATTCACCCCTCCACTTT
CASTLQGSNSPLHF
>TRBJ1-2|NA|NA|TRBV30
TGTGCCTGGAGTGTAGTGGGTTCTAACTATGGCTACACCTTC
CAWSVVGSNYGYTF
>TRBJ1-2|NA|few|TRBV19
TGTGCCAGTAGTAATACGGGAGCCACCTATGGCTACACCTTC
CASSNTGATYGYTF
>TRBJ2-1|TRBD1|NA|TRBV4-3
TGCGCCAGCAGCTTCGCAGGGGGCAATGAGCAGTTCTTC
CASSFAGGNEQFF
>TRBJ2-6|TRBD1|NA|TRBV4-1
TGCGCCAGCAGCCATGCGGGGGGACAGGGGTCTTCCGGGGCCAACGTCCTGACTTTC
CASSHAGGQGSSGANVLTF
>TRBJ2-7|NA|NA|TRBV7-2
TGTGCCAGCAGCTTCACCTACGAGCAGTACTTC
CASSFTYEQYF
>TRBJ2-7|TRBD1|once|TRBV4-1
TGCGCCAGCAGCCAACCCGAACAGGGGAACGAGCAGTACTTC
CASSQPEQGNEQYF
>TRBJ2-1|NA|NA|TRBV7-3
TGTGCCAGCAGCTTAACGTTCACTAGCTCCTACAATGAGCAGTTCTTC
CASSLTFTSSYNEQFF
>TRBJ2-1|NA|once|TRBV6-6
TGTGCCAGCAGTTCTCGATCCCATCGGCCCGTAATCTTC
CASSSRSHRPVIF
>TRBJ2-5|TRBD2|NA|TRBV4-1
TGCGCCAGCAGCCAACTAGGACTAGCCGGAGGGGAGACCCAGTACTTC
CASSQLGLAGGETQYF
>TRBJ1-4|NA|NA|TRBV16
TGTGCCAGCAGCCAGGAGTCAGCTTATGAAAAACTGTTTTTT
CASSQESAYEKLFF
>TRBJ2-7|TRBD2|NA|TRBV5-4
TGTGCCAGCAGCTTGGAGTTTGGGGGACTAGCGGGTTACGAGCAGTACTTC
CASSLEFGGLAGYEQYF
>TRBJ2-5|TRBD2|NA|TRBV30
TGTGCCTGGGCTCGACTAGCGACCTGGGAGACCCAGTACTTC
CAWARLATWETQYF
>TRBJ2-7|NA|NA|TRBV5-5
TGTGCCAGCAGCTTGGGCAGGGGCTCCTACGAGCAGTACTTC
CASSLGRGSYEQYF
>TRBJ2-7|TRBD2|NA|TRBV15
TGTGCCACCAGCTTACTAGCGGAGAGCTCCTACGAGCAGTACTTC
CATSLLAESSYEQYF
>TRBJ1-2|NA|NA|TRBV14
TGTGCCAGCAGCCAAGTCGGGGGGACCTCCCGTGGCTACACCTTC
CASSQVGGTSRGYTF
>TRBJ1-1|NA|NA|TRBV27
TGTGCCAGCAGTTTTTCGGCGAACACTGAAGCTTTCTTT
CASSFSANTEAFF
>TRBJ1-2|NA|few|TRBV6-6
TGTGCCAGCAGTAGCACAGGGATCGGGCGGGATGGCTACACCTTC
CASSSTGIGRDGYTF
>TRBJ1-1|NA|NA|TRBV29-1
TGCAGCGTTGAGTTTAACCGACTAAACACTGAAGCTTTCTTT
CSVEFNRLNTEAFF
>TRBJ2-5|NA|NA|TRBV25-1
TGTGCCAGCAGTGATCGGGCAGGGTTCGGAGAGACCCAGTACTTC
CASSDRAGFGETQYF
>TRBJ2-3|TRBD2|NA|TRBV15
TGTGCCACCAGCGGACGCCTCACCCTAGCGGGGACAGATACGCAGTATTTT
CATSGRLTLAGTDTQYF
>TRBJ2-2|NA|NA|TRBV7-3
TGTGCCAGCAGCTTAAATGTAGCTACTATCGCGAACACCGGGGAGCTGTTTTTT
CASSLNVATIANTGELFF
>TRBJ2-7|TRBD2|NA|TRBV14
TGTGCCAGCAGCCTACACCGGACTAGCGGGAGGTGGTACGAGCAGTACTTC
CASSLHRTSGRWYEQYF
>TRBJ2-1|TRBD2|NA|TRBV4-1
TGCGCCAGCAGCCAGGCCGGGACTAGGCGGAATGAGCAGTTCTTC
CASSQAGTRRNEQFF
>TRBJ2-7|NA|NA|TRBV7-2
TGTGCCAGCAGCTTATCTCTCTACGAGCAGTACTTC
CASSLSLYEQYF
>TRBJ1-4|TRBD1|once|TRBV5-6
TGTGCCAGCAGCTATGGGACAGGGGCCACTAATGAAAAACTGTTTTTT
CASSYGTGATNEKLFF
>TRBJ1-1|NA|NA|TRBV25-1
TGTGCCAGCAGTGAATGGGTCGGGCAGAACACTGAAGCTTTCTTT
CASSEWVGQNTEAFF
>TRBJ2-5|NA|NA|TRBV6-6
TGTGCCAGCAGTTTCACTAGGAGAGAGACCCAGTACTTC
CASSFTRRETQYF
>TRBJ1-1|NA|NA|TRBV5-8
TGTGCCAGCAGCTTGTTATGGACGGACACTGAAGCTTTCTTT
CASSLLWTDTEAFF
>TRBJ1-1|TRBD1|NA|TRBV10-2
TGCGCCAGCAGTACAGGGGTGAACACTGAAGCTTTCTTT
CASSTGVNTEAFF
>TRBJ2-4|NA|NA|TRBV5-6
TGTGCCAGCAGCTTGGCCAGTCTAGCCAAAAACATTCAGTACTTC
CASSLASLAKNIQYF
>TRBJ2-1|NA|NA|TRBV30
TGTGCCTGGAGTGTGCCTAGCCATGAGCAGTTCTTC
CAWSVPSHEQFF
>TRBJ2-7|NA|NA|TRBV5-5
TGTGCCAGCAGCTTTGAGGCGGCGCAGTACTTC
CASSFEAAQYF
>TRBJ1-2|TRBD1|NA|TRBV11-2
TGTGCCAGCAGCCCTATTACCGGGACAGTTGGCTACACCTTC
CASSPITGTVGYTF
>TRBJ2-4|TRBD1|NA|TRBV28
TGTGCCAGCAGTAGCTACAGGGGCCTACTCCAAAACATTCAGTACTTC
CASSSYRGLLQNIQYF
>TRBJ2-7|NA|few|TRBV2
TGTGCCAGCACCTTCGGCAGGTCCTACGAGCAGTACTTC
CASTFGRSYEQYF
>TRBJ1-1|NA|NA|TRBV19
TGTGCCAGTAGTATGCCCGGGGTACAGTGTGACTTT
CASSMPGVQCDF
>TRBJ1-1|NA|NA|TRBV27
TGTGCCAGCACCCCCCAGGGGAGAAGCACTGAAGCTTTCTTT
CASTPQGRSTEAFF
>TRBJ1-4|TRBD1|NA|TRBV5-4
TGTGCCAGCAGCGGGACAGGGGATCGCGAAAAACTGTTTTTT
CASSGTGDREKLFF